Sequencing of this TCR beta chain was carried out in a study of OX40 agonist ivuxolimab in advanced cancers. At the level of the study: A mean age of around 60 years, range about 20 to 79, was recorded, and roughly 83% were male.

Sequencing used immunoSEQ multiplex PCR; TCRdb keeps in-frame clones, though not all of them. The sample holds about 13,000 clones, around 72% seen once. By frequency in the sample, this clone is medium-sized. The length of the CDR3 is 14 residues. With 2 bases removed from V and 4 bases from J, the gap between germline ends came to 11 bases. Germline assignment: CDR1 MNHEY and CDR2 SMNVEV (reference sequence). The starting material was CD4+ or CD8+ T cells sorted from blood, obtained in a trial of the OX40 agonist ivuxolimab. The chain recombines TRBV27 with TRBJ2-5; no reliable D call. The source of this sequence is an adult with an advanced solid tumor such as melanoma, head and neck, liver or kidney cancer. CDR3 DNA sequence: TGTGCCAGCAGTTTAGGCCAGTTTGGAGAGACCCAGTACTTC. Translating gives CASSLGQFGETQYF.